These 2 T cell receptor beta chains originate from one sample sequenced in a study of immune evolution from preneoplasia to lung adenocarcinoma. Here immunoSEQ multiplex PCR was the method, and the copy in TCRdb shows in-frame clones only, minus some. The data show some 4,900 clones, about three quarters seen once. The sequenced sample consisted of FFPE normal lung tissue adjacent to the tumor. The receptor source for this set is a person in their sixties with lung adenocarcinoma.

This clone has just one count. The chain couples TRBV11-2 to TRBJ2-7, with D hard to call. Germline V gene lookup returns CDR1 SGHAT and CDR2 FQNNGV. The CDR3 extends over 14 amino acids. Trimming removed 0 bases from V and 6 bases from J, with 12 bases in between. CDR3 sequence (DNA): TGTGCCAGCAGCTTAGATAAGGTATTGGGCGAGCAGTACTTC. It is translated as CASSLDKVLGEQYF.

The J gene is TRBJ2-3, the V gene TRBV30; D is perhaps TRBD1 or TRBD2 (5 bases each). The CDR3 runs 14 residues. V lost 5 bases, J lost 3 bases, and 15 bases lay in between. Looked up from germline, CDR1 is GTSNPN and CDR2 is SVGIG (reference sequence). The CDR3 is CAWLGAFWTDTQYF. The CDR3 region has the DNA TGTGCCTGGCTCGGGGCTTTCTGGACAGATACGCAGTATTTT.